This T cell receptor (beta chain) was captured by sequencing in a study of blood T cell repertoires in COVID-19. Turning to the study itself: Whether acute or convalescent, the COVID-19 samples came from the United States, Italy and Spain.

Original analysis: Reference gene primer amplification gave nucleated cell count estimates. Sequencing was performed with immunoSEQ multiplex PCR; in TCRdb, only in-frame clones are kept and a portion is missing. The V and J calls and clone size were taken over from that table, and D and trimming were inferred from the DNA. This table holds about 68,000 clones, approximately 85% found once. The trim removed 1 base at V and 5 bases at J, leaving 3 bases unmatched. This CDR3 spans 14 amino acids. Per germline, CDR1 SGHAT and CDR2 FQNNGV. V usage is TRBV11-2 and J usage is TRBJ2-5; 8 bases match TRBD2. The TCR originated in a man aged 45 to 65 with acute or convalescent COVID-19. Source material: peripheral blood. CDR3 sequence: CASSLGRGGETQYF. The CDR3 DNA reads TGTGCCAGCAGCTTAGGACGGGGGGGGGAGACCCAGTACTTC.